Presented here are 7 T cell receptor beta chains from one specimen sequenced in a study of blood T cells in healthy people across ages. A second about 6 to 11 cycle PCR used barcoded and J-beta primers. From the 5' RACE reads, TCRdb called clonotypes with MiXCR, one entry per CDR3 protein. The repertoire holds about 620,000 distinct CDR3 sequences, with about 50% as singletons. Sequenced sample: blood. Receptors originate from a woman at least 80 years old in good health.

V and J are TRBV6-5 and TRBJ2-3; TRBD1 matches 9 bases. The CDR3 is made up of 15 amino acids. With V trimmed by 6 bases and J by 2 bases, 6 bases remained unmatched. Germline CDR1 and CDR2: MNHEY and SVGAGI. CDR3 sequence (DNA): TGTGCCAGCAGAACGGACAGGGGACACACAGATACGCAGTATTTT. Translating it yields CASRTDRGHTDTQYF.

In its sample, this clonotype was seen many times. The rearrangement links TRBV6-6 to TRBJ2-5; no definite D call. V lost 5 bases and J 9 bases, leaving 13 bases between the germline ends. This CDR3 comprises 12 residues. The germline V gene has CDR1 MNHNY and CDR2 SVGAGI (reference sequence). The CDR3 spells CASSPPGSSQYF. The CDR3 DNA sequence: TGTGCCAGCAGTCCTCCCGGCAGTTCCCAGTACTTC.

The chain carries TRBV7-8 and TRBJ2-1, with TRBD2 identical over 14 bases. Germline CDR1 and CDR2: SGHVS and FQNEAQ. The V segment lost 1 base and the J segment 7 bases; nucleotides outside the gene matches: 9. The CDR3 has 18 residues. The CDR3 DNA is TGTGCCAGCAGCTTAGGGCGGACTAGCGGGGGGATCTGGAATGAGCAGTTCTTC. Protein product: CASSLGRTSGGIWNEQFF.

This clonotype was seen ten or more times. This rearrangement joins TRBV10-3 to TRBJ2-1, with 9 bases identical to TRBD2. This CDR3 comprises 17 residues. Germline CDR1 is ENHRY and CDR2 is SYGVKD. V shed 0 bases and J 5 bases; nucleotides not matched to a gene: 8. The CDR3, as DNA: TGTGCCATCAGTGAGTCGAAGGCTAGCGGGGATCACAATGAGCAGTTCTTC. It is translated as CAISESKASGDHNEQFF.

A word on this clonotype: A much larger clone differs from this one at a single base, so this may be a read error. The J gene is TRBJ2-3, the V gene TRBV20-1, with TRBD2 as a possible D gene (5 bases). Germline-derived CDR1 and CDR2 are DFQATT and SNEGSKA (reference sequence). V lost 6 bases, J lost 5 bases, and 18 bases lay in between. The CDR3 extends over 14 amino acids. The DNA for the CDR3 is TGCAGTGCCTCAGCGAGAGGGCTGGGAGATACGCAGTATTTT. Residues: CSASARGLGDTQYF.

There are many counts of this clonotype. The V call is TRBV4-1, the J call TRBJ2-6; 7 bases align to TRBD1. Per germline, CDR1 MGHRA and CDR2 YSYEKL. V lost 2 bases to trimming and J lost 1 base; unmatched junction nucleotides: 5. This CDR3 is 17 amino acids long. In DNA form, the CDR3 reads TGCGCCAGCAGCCAACCTTTCAGGGGGTCTGGGGCCAACGTCCTGACTTTC. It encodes CASSQPFRGSGANVLTF.

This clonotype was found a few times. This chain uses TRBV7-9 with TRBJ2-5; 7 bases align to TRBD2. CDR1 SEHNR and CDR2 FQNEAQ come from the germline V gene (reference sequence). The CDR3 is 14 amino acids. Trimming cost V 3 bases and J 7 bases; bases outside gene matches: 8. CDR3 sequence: CASSLREGSVTQYF. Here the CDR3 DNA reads TGTGCCAGCAGCTTGAGGGAGGGATCGGTGACCCAGTACTTC.